This T cell receptor (beta chain) was sequenced for a study of T cells in Graves' hyperthyroidism and ophthalmopathy. Study-wide context: Peripheral blood samples were taken at initial diagnosis, prior to any treatment. General observations from the study: Blood also showed most of the thyroid clonotypes that were expanded above 0.001. Ophthalmopathy cases were set apart from stable hyperthyroidism by a 13 V-J model.

Only a few counts were recorded for this clonotype. Its antigen is as yet unknown. Template material for amplifying TCR beta CDR3 regions consisted of RNA transcripts. HTBI primers were the set used in a first-round RT-PCR of the TCR CDR3. MiXCR was run by TCRdb on the multiplex PCR reads, yielding one entry per CDR3 protein. The sample gives 700,000 or so distinct CDR3 sequences, 16% of which show up once; under 8.5% is in the top ten. A roughly 9.1 ml volume of fresh peripheral blood provided the PBMCs. The germline CDR1 and CDR2 sequences are ENHRY and SYGVKD. The V end was cut by 7 bases, the J end by 0 bases, with 8 bases between. The CDR3 is 13 amino acids.

The rearrangement links TRBV10-3 to TRBJ2-3; no reliable D call. Source material: blood. This receptor was identified in a man between 18 and 35 years old with Graves' hyperthyroidism. This CDR3 is CAINTPSTDTQYF. The CDR3 nucleotides read TGTGCCATCAACACCCCAAGCACAGATACGCAGTATTTT.